The 11 T cell receptor beta chains reported below all come from one sample, sequenced in a study of blood T cell repertoires in COVID-19. Only in-frame clones appear in the TCRdb table, and some are missing; sequencing was by immunoSEQ multiplex PCR. The sample has a few hundred thousand clones; 70% to 90% are singletons. Sequenced sample: PBMCs or T cells enriched from blood (not recorded which). These receptors all stem from a woman aged 40 to 50 with acute COVID-19.

The chain has TRBV5-4 and TRBJ2-7; D is ambiguous. Looked up from germline, CDR1 is SGHNT and CDR2 is YYREEE (reference sequence). V shed 4 bases and J shed 3 bases, with 11 bases lying between them. This CDR3 comprises 13 residues. The CDR3, as DNA: TGTGCCAGCAGCACAGAAATTGACTACGAGCAGTACTTC. The encoded protein is CASSTEIDYEQYF.

This clone occurred once. J is TRBJ2-3 and V is TRBV19; TRBD2 might be the D (6 bases). CDR3 length equals 14 residues. Deletions cut 4 bases from V and 5 bases from J, with 13 bases between. Germline-derived CDR1 and CDR2 are LNHDA and SQIVND (reference sequence). The CDR3 here is CASSTAGMGDTQYF. The CDR3 region has the DNA TGTGCCAGTAGTACTGCGGGGATGGGAGATACGCAGTATTTT.

This rearrangement joins TRBV14 to TRBJ1-4; D not resolved. Per germline, CDR1 SGHDN and CDR2 FVKESK. Trimming took off 5 bases at V and 10 bases at J, with 14 bases between the two ends. The CDR3 runs to 13 residues. The CDR3 is CASSIDWRGKLFF. The CDR3 DNA is TGTGCCAGCAGCATAGACTGGCGGGGAAAACTGTTTTTT.

The CDR3 sequence: CSASGSETQSYNEQFF. CDR3 nucleotides: TGCAGTGCTAGTGGGTCAGAGACACAATCCTACAATGAGCAGTTCTTC. The chain recombines TRBV20-1 with TRBJ2-1; no clear D gene. The CDR3 spans 16 residues. Trimming stripped 3 bases from V and 1 base from J, with 16 bases between. Germline values: CDR1 DFQATT, CDR2 SNEGSKA (reference sequence).

The rearrangement uses TRBV5-1 and TRBJ1-1; 7 bases agree with TRBD1. This CDR3 has 15 amino acids. The germline V gene has CDR1 SGHRS and CDR2 YFSETQ. Unmatched junction bases numbered 8, after V lost 1 base and J lost 5 bases. CDR3 bases: TGCGCCAGCAGCTTGATAGGACAGGAAGGAACTGAAGCTTTCTTT. It is translated as CASSLIGQEGTEAFF.

The chain has TRBV3-1 (or the pseudogene TRBV3-2) and TRBJ1-2; D gene ambiguous. The CDR3 has 14 residues. Germline V CDR1 and CDR2: LGHDT, YNNKEL (reference sequence). With 0 bases removed from V and 6 bases from J, the gap between germline ends came to 11 bases. CDR3 loop: CASSQEWEGNGYTF. Here the CDR3 DNA reads TGTGCCAGCAGCCAAGAATGGGAGGGTAATGGCTACACCTTC.

Only a few counts were recorded for this clone. V is TRBV6-2 or TRBV6-3 and J is TRBJ2-2, with 7 bases that match TRBD1. Germline values: CDR1 MNHEY, CDR2 SVGEGT. With V trimmed by 5 bases and J by 5 bases, 5 bases remained unmatched. The CDR3 runs to 14 residues. The CDR3 bases are TGTGCCAGCAGTACAGCAGGGGGAACCGGGGAGCTGTTTTTT. As protein: CASSTAGGTGELFF.

The chain carries TRBV27 and TRBJ1-3, with 7 bases fitting TRBD1. The CDR3 is 16 residues long. Losses at the gene ends were 3 bases for V and 0 bases for J; bases not matched to a gene: 5. Germline V gene data show CDR1 as MNHEY and CDR2 as SMNVEV (reference sequence). DNA for the CDR3: TGTGCCAGCAGTTTGAGGGGACAGCTCTCTGGAAACACCATATATTTT. Amino acids: CASSLRGQLSGNTIYF.

The V call is TRBV24-1, the J call TRBJ2-1, with 8 bases aligning to TRBD1. In germline, CDR1 is KGHDR, CDR2 SFDVKD. The V and J ends lost 3 bases and 6 bases, in that order; junction bases with no gene match: 6. The CDR3 extends over 15 amino acids. The CDR3 is CATSDPRTGSNEQFF. The CDR3 DNA follows: TGTGCCACCAGTGATCCGCGGACAGGGAGCAATGAGCAGTTCTTC.

The chain combines TRBV10-1 with TRBJ2-2; a weak D match, TRBD2 (6 bases). V lost 6 bases and J 5 bases, leaving 10 bases between the germline ends. The CDR3 runs 13 residues. Germline assignment: CDR1 WNHNN and CDR2 SYGVQD (reference sequence). DNA of the CDR3: TGCGCCAGCAGCGGTGGGGGGACCGGGGAGCTGTTTTTT. Translating it yields CASSGGGTGELFF.

The chain is built from TRBV15 and TRBJ1-2; perhaps TRBD1 as D (5 bases). This CDR3 has 14 amino acids. V gave up 0 bases and J gave up 5 bases, with 10 bases separating them. Germline lookup yields CDR1 LNHNV and CDR2 YYDKDF (reference sequence). DNA for the CDR3: TGTGCCACCAGCAGAGAGACCTCAGGGTATGGCTACACCTTC. It encodes CATSRETSGYGYTF.